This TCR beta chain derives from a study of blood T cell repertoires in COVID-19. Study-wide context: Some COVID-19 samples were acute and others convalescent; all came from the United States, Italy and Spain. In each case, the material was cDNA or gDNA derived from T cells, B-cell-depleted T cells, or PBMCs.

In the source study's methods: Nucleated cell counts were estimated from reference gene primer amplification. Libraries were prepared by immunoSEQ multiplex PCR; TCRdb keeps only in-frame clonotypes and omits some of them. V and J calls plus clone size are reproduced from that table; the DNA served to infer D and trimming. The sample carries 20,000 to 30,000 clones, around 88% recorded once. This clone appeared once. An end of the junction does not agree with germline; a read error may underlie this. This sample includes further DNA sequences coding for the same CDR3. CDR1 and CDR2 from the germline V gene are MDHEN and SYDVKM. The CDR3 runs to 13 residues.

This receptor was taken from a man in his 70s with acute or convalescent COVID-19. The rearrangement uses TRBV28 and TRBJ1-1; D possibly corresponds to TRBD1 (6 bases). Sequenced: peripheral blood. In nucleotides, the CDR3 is TGTGCCAGCAGTAGACAGGTGTACACTGAGGCTTTCTTT. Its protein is CASSRQVYTEAFF.